This note documents a single TCR beta chain sequence. Germline V gene lookup returns CDR1 SGDLS and CDR2 YYNGEE. The CDR3 sequence is 15 residues long. Trimming took off 0 bases at V and 2 bases at J, with 12 bases between the two ends. Authors' methods: Reference gene primer amplification yielded estimated nucleated cell counts. The protocol was immunoSEQ multiplex PCR, while the TCRdb copy is restricted to in-frame clones and leaves out a portion. From that table come the V and J calls and clone size; the DNA was used to work out D and trimming. The sample lists 15,000 to 20,000 clones; about 88% were seen once. Followed over time, Seattle patients had been enrolled while infection was active. This entry is derived from a study of blood T cell repertoires in COVID-19.

The V and J genes are TRBV9 and TRBJ2-7, with a possible D match to TRBD2 (6 bases). The sample was peripheral blood. The TCR was taken from a woman of 80 years or more with COVID-19, enrolled during active disease. This CDR3 reads CASSVGGLPAYEQYF. The CDR3, as DNA: TGTGCCAGCAGCGTAGGGGGACTGCCCGCCTACGAGCAGTACTTC.